The source of this T cell receptor (beta chain) is a study of radiotherapy plus CTLA-4 blockade in lung cancer. Study-wide context: Patients showed objective responses in over 15% of cases, and disease control was achieved by over 25%. General study points: Interferon-beta, together with early blood T cell clone dynamics, reportedly best predicted response. The study found tumor-derived TCR clones expanded in blood after radiotherapy plus ipilimumab.

Germline CDR1 is SGHRS and CDR2 is YFSETQ. The J segment lost 6 bases and the V segment lost 7 bases, leaving 9 bases of the junction unmatched. This CDR3 has 13 amino acids. Measured with immunoSEQ multiplex PCR; TCRdb has only the in-frame clones, and not every one. Of fewer than 55,000 clones in the sample, 80% to 90% were seen once. Notes on this clone: As yet, its antigen is unknown.

This receptor was obtained from a human donor with non-small cell lung cancer whose response to radiotherapy plus ipilimumab could not be evaluated. V usage is TRBV5-1 and J usage is TRBJ2-7, with 8 nucleotides matching TRBD1. Source: peripheral blood, taken from a patient treated with radiotherapy plus ipilimumab. The CDR3 DNA is TGCGCCAGCGGCCAGGGGGCGTCGAGCGAGCAGTACTTC. It codes for CASGQGASSEQYF. Variable domain in full (rest from reference TRBV5-1 and TRBJ2-7): KAGVTQTPRYLIKTRGQQVTLSCSPISGHRSVSWYQQTPGQGLQFLFEYFSETQRNKGNFPGRFSGRQFSNSRSEMNVSTLELGDSALYLCASGQGASSEQYFGPGTRLTVT.